This is a list of T cell receptor beta chains from one sample in a study of post-analysis software for immune sequencing data. TCRdb re-called the PCR reads with MiXCR, one entry per CDR3 protein. The repertoire holds about 430,000 distinct CDR3 sequences, with 30% to 40% as singletons. The sequenced sample was blood. These receptors originate from a girl between 2 and 10 years old with multiple sclerosis. The CDR3 runs from the conserved cysteine through the conserved F or W.

TRBV6-6,CASSYTSLVSYEQYF
TRBV12-5,CASGFASGDNEQFF
TRBV29-1,CSVDGTGNTNEQFF
TRBV6-6,CASSYPSEETQYF
TRBV7-2,CASSTGPNYGYTF
TRBV20-1,CSARGWSTDQPQHF
TRBV29-1,CSVAVGGPGKTQYF
TRBV14,CASSQTGQGGYTF
TRBV11-2,CASSSGGEETQYF
TRBV18,CASSPPRGYNEQFF
TRBV5-1,CASSDRTGVNTEAFF
TRBV27,CASSSRSSGANVLTF
TRBV25-1,CASSELSAGGGEQFF
TRBV6-5,CASSYSGLAALGDEQYF
TRBV28,CASSLFGLNGSRSGGANVLTF
TRBV12-3/TRBV12-4,CASSLAQWAEQQYF
TRBV7-8,CASSADRGLQARVGSNTEAFF
TRBV6-5,CASRLQQGGGYTF
TRBV10-3,CAIREGQGLYEQYF
TRBV7-9,CASPGPDQETQYF
TRBV11-2,CASSLGRAPLQETQYF
TRBV15,CATSRTRQGNEQFF
TRBV12-3/TRBV12-4,CASSLKGWVRNEQFF
TRBV29-1,CSVEGDANTGELFF
TRBV5-1,CASSLRTQGADTQYF
TRBV5-6,CASSSGGTSSYNEQFF
TRBV12-3/TRBV12-4,CASSSSPTDGYTF
TRBV7-9,CASSLDGPNEQFF
TRBV12-3/TRBV12-4,CASSPGQGSTFF
TRBV7-9,CASTNYRQGPNYGYTF
TRBV12-3/TRBV12-4,CASSSTGGDEKLFF
TRBV5-1,CASSLGVTGEKLFF
TRBV28,CASSAGTISYEQYF
TRBV2,CASSVESRYEQYF
TRBV28,CASSFADREDRAYEQYF
TRBV18,CASSPGGKETQYF
TRBV4-1,CASSQSEQDSYGYTF
TRBV28,CASSLSGNSNQPQHF
TRBV7-3,CASSLSGSDPEAFF
TRBV28,CASSVGGRQSYGYTF
TRBV24-1,CATQPTGTSTDTQYF
TRBV29-1,CSVEDRQRYEQYF
TRBV7-9,CATIGEGGRRDEQYF
TRBV12-3/TRBV12-4,CASTGDRGSETQYF
TRBV4-1,CASSQVGSDYTF
TRBV28,CASSKAARYNEQFF
TRBV6-2/TRBV6-3,CASSYRGAYSYNEQFF